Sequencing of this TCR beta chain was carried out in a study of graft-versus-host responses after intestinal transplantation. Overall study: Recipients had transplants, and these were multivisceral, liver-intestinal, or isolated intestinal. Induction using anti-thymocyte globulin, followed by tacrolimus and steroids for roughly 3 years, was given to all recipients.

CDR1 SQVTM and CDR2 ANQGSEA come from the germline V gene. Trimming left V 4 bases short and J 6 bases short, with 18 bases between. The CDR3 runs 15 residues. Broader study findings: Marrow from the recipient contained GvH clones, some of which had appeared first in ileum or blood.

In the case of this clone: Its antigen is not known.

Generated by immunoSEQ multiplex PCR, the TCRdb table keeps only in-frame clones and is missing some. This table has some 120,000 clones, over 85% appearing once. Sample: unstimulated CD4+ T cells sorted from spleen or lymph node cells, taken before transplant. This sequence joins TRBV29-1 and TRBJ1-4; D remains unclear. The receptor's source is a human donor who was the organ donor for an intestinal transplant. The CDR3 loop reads CSVVVPTLAHEKLFF. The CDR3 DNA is TGCAGCGTTGTGGTCCCGACGCTCGCTCATGAAAAACTGTTTTTT.